A single T cell receptor beta chain is shown here with its context. The sample comes from a study of long-term antiretroviral therapy in people with HIV. Survey-level resolution applied to immunoSEQ assay v3.0. Per-sample TRB depth target: about 40,000-55,000 T-cell genomes. Libraries were prepared by immunoSEQ multiplex PCR; TCRdb keeps only in-frame clonotypes and omits some of them. Of 9,500 to 15,000 clones listed, about four fifths are singletons. Germline loops: CDR1 MNHNY, CDR2 SVGAGI (reference sequence). Trimming stripped 0 bases from V and 11 bases from J, with 20 bases between. This CDR3 has 16 amino acids.

The TCR was taken from a man in his forties or fifties with HIV. V usage is TRBV6-6 and J usage is TRBJ1-5; D is unclear. This material consisted of unsorted PBMCs, taken nearly 8.5 years after starting antiretroviral therapy. The CDR3 here is CASSYSKGGKQSAQHF. The CDR3 DNA reads TGTGCCAGCAGTTACTCGAAGGGTGGGAAGCAATCAGCCCAGCATTTT.